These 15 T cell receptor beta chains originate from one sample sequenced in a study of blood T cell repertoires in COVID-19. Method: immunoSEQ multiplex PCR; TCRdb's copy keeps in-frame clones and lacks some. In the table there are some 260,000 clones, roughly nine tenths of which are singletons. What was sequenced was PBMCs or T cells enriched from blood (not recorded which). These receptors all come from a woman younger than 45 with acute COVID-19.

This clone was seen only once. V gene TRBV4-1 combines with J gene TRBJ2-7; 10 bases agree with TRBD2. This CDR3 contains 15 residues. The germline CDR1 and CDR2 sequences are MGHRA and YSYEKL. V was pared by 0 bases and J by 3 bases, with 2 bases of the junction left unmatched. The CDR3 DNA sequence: TGCGCCAGCAGCCAAGACGCTAGCGGGGGCTACGAGCAGTACTTC. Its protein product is CASSQDASGGYEQYF.

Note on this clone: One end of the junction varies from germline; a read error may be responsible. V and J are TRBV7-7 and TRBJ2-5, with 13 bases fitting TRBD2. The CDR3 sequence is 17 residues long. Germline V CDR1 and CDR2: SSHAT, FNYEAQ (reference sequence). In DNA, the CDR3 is TGTGCTAGCAGCTCCCAACTAGCGGGAGGGCCGGGAGAGACCCAGTACTTC. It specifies CASSSQLAGGPGETQYF.

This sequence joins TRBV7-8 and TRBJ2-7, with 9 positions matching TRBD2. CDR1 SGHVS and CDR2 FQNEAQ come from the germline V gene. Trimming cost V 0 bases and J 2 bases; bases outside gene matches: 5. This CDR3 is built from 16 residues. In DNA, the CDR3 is TGTGCCAGCAGCTTAGCGGGTGGCGGGAGGGCCTACGAGCAGTACTTC. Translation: CASSLAGGGRAYEQYF.

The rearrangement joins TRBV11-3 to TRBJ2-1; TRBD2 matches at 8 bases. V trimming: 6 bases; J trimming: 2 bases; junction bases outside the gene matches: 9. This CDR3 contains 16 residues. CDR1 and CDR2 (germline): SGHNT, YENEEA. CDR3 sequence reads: CASSYSGTRPYNEQFF. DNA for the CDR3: TGTGCCAGCAGTTATTCCGGGACTAGGCCCTACAATGAGCAGTTCTTC.

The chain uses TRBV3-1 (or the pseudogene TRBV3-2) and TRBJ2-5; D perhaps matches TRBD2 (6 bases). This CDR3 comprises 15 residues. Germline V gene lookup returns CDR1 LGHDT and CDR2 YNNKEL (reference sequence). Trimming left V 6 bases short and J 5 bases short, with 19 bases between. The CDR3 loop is CASRRDGGIFETQYF. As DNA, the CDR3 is TGTGCCAGCAGGCGGGACGGTGGAATTTTCGAGACCCAGTACTTC.

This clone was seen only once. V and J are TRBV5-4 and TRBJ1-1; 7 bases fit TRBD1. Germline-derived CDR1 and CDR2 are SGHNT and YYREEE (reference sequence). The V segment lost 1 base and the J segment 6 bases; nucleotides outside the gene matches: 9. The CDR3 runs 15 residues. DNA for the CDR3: TGTGCCAGCAGCTTGCAGGTAGGGGGCCGCCCTGAAGCTTTCTTT. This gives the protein CASSLQVGGRPEAFF.

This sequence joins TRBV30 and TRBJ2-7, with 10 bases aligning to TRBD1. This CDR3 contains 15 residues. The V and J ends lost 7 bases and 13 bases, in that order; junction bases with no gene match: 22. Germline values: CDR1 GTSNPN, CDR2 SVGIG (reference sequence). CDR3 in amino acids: CALVRDLRQGAPIYF. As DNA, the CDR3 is TGTGCCTTGGTCCGGGACTTGAGACAGGGGGCCCCAATTTACTTC.

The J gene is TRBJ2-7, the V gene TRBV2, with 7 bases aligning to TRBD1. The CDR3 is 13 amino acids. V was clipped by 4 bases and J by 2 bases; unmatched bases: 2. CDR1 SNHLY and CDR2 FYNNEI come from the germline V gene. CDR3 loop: CASSGDRAYEQYF. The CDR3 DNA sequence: TGTGCCAGCAGTGGAGACAGGGCCTACGAGCAGTACTTC.

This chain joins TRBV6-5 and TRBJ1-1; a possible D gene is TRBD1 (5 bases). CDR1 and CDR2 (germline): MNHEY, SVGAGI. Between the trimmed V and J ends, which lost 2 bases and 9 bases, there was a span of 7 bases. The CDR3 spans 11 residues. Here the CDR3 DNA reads TGTGCCAGCAGTTACCAGGGTCAAGCTTTCTTT. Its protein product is CASSYQGQAFF.

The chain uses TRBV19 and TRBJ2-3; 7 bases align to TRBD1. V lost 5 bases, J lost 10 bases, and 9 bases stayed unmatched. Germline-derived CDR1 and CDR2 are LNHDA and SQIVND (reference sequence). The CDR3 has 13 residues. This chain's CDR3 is CASSSTDRESQYF. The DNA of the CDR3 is TGTGCCAGTAGTTCAACCGACAGGGAGTCGCAGTATTTT.

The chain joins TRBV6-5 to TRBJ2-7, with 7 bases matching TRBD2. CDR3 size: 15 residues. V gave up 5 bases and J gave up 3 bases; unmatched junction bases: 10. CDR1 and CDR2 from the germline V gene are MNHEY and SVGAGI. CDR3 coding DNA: TGTGCCAGCAGTCCTTACGCTCGCGGGGGCTACGAGCAGTACTTC. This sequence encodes CASSPYARGGYEQYF.

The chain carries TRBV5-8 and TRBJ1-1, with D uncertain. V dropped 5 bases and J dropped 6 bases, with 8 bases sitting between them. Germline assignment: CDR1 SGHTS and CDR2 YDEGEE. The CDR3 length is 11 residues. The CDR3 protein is CASSPFAEAFF. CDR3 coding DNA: TGTGCCAGCAGTCCGTTCGCTGAAGCTTTCTTT.

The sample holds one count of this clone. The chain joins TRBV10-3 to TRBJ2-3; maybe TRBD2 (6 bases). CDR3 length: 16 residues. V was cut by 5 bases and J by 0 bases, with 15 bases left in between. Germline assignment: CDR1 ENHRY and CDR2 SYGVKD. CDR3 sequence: CAISKNGGSSTDTQYF. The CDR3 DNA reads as TGTGCCATCAGTAAAAACGGGGGTTCTAGCACAGATACGCAGTATTTT.

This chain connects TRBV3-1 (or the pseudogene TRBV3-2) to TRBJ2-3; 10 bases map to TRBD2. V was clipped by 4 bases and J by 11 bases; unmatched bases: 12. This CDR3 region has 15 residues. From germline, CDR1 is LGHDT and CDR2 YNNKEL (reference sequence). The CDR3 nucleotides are TGTGCCAGCAGCCCTGGGGTAGCGGGGGGCCGGGGGCAGTATTTT. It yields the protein CASSPGVAGGRGQYF.

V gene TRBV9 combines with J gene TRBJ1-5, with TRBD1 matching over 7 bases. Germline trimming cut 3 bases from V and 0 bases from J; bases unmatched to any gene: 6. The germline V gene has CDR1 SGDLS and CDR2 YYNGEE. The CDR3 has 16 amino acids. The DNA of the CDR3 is TGTGCCAGCAGCGGACAGGGAGCTACTAGCAATCAGCCCCAGCATTTT. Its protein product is CASSGQGATSNQPQHF.